This TCR beta chain was sequenced in a study of cytomegalovirus exposure and HLA in healthy donors. CDR3 size: 14 residues. V lost 8 bases, J lost 2 bases, and 8 bases stayed unmatched. The V gene's germline CDR1 is SQVTM and CDR2 ANQGSEA. In the case of this clone: What it binds is not known.

Study-wide results and caveats: In a later analysis, at a false discovery rate of 0.05, about 15,000 TCR beta sequences were associated with HLA alleles.

The PCR was carried out with 60 Vbeta primers and 13 Jbeta primers. The repertoire was sequenced with immunoSEQ multiplex PCR; TCRdb's copy has only in-frame clones and lacks some. The data show about 61,000 clones, 87% seen once. The source is a young man in good health and CMV-seronegative. The V and J genes are TRBV29-1 and TRBJ2-7, with TRBD1 matching 11 bases. Sequencing was done on a sample of PBMCs. The CDR3 DNA sequence: TGCAGCACGGGCCGGGACAGGGGGACCTACGAGCAGTACTTC. Amino acids: CSTGRDRGTYEQYF.